This passage covers 14 T cell receptor beta chains from one sample sequenced in a study of cytotoxic CD8 clonotypes in ibrutinib-treated CLL. The data were produced by immunoSEQ multiplex PCR, yet TCRdb's version contains in-frame clones alone and is incomplete. The sample lists 30,000 to 40,000 clones; about 70% were seen once. The specimen comprised PBMCs, sampled before ibrutinib treatment. These receptors were collected from a human donor with chronic lymphocytic leukemia.

This sequence joins TRBV5-6 and TRBJ1-2, with D tentatively TRBD1 (5 bases). The CDR3 extends over 19 amino acids. The V end lost 0 bases, the J end lost 4 bases, and 25 bases lay between the germline ends. Germline V gene lookup returns CDR1 SGHDT and CDR2 YYEEEE. The CDR3 spells CASSLGGTNTAAELYGYTF. The CDR3 nucleotides read TGTGCCAGCAGCTTGGGGGGCACGAATACGGCCGCTGAACTCTATGGCTACACCTTC. The entire variable domain, with the rest obtained from reference TRBV5-6 and TRBJ1-2, is as follows: DAGVTQSPTHLIKTRGQQVTLRCSPKSGHDTVSWYQQALGQGPQFIFQYYEEEERQRGNFPDRFSGHQFPNYSSELNVNALLLGDSALYLCASSLGGTNTAAELYGYTFGSGTRLTVV.

The chain couples TRBV14 to TRBJ2-7; 12 bases are shared with TRBD1. The CDR3 has 15 residues. Germline V lookup: CDR1 SGHDN, CDR2 FVKESK. With 10 bases clipped from V and 7 bases from J, the junction kept 14 bases outside the gene matches. CDR3 bases: TGTGCCACCCAGCCATGGGGACAGGGGGCCTCTGAGCAGTACTTC. This gives the protein CATQPWGQGASEQYF.

The chain couples TRBV7-2 to TRBJ1-1; no firm D call. The CDR3 is 14 residues long. Germline CDR1 SGHTA, CDR2 FQGNSA. The CDR3 is CATRMVVLDTEAFF. The CDR3 DNA reads as TGTGCAACCAGAATGGTGGTCTTGGACACTGAAGCTTTCTTT. The full variable domain, its missing parts supplied by reference TRBV7-2 and TRBJ1-1, is GAGVSQSPSNKVTEKGKDVELRCDPISGHTALYWYRQSLGQGLEFLIYFQGNSAPDKSGLPSDRFSAERTGGSVSTLTIQRTQQEDSAVYLCATRMVVLDTEAFFGQGTRLTVV.

This clone was detected only once. The chain recombines TRBV6-5 with TRBJ1-5, with unresolved D. Trimming took 0 bases from V and 1 from J, leaving 7 bases between them. In germline, CDR1 is MNHEY, CDR2 SVGAGI. The CDR3 runs 15 residues. The CDR3 DNA is TGTGCCAGCAGTTACTCATTACGGAGCAATCAGCCCCAGCATTTT. Translating gives CASSYSLRSNQPQHF.

This clone has a handful of counts. The chain joins TRBV6-1 to TRBJ2-7; 8 positions match TRBD1. The length of the CDR3 is 15 residues. Trimming cost V 6 bases and J 1 base; bases outside gene matches: 8. Germline assignment: CDR1 MNHNS and CDR2 SASEGT. Here the CDR3 reads CASRWDRLTSYEQYF. For the CDR3, the DNA is TGTGCCAGCAGATGGGACAGGCTCACTTCCTACGAGCAGTACTTC.

The chain's CDR3 is CASSIQQNTGELFF. The DNA of the CDR3 is TGTGCCAGTAGTATACAACAGAACACCGGGGAGCTGTTTTTT. J is TRBJ2-2 and V is TRBV19, with D unclear. This CDR3 has 14 residues. Germline V CDR1 and CDR2: LNHDA, SQIVND (reference sequence). V was trimmed by 2 bases and J by 1 base, leaving 5 bases between them.

The CDR3 DNA is TGTGCCACCAGCAGGGGGGCCGAGGGGTCCGATGGCTACACCTTC. Protein: CATSRGAEGSDGYTF. This chain links TRBV15 with TRBJ1-2, with D possibly matching TRBD1 (6 bases). The CDR3 loop spans 15 amino acids. Trimming took 3 bases from V and 6 from J, leaving 17 bases between them. Germline V gene sequence: CDR1 LNHNV, CDR2 YYDKDF (reference sequence).

The J gene is TRBJ2-1, the V gene TRBV15, with 7 bases fitting TRBD1. V was pared by 1 base and J by 9 bases, with 12 bases of the junction left unmatched. The germline CDR1 and CDR2 sequences are LNHNV and YYDKDF (reference sequence). The CDR3 covers 16 residues. The CDR3 region has the DNA TGTGCCACCAGCAGAGTTTCCGGGACAGCAGCCAGTGAGCAGTTCTTC. This translates into CATSRVSGTAASEQFF.

This chain uses TRBV5-1 with TRBJ2-7, with 8 bases aligning to TRBD1. J gave up 2 bases and V 1 base, and 2 bases lay outside the gene matches. The CDR3 is 14 residues long. CDR1 is SGHRS and CDR2 is YFSETQ in the germline V gene. The CDR3 DNA reads TGCGCCAGCAGCTTGCAGGGGGCTACCTACGAGCAGTACTTC. Amino acids: CASSLQGATYEQYF.

The chain is built from TRBV5-5 and TRBJ2-1; D may match TRBD1 or TRBD2 (5 bases each). Between the trimmed V and J ends, which lost 3 bases and 4 bases, there was a span of 11 bases. The CDR3 contains 14 residues. Germline assignment: CDR1 SGHKS and CDR2 YYEKEE (reference sequence). The CDR3 region has the DNA TGTGCCAGCAGCTGGGGGACGGTTTACAATGAGCAGTTCTTC. This translates into CASSWGTVYNEQFF. The complete variable domain, with remaining parts taken from reference TRBV5-5 and TRBJ2-1, reads DAGVTQSPTHLIKTRGQQVTLRCSPISGHKSVSWYQQVLGQGPQFIFQYYEKEERGRGNFPDRFSARQFPNYSSELNVNALLLGDSALYLCASSWGTVYNEQFFGPGTRLTVL.

The V gene is TRBV6-5, the J gene TRBJ2-7; D is perhaps TRBD2 (5 bases). The CDR3 runs to 13 residues. Germline lookup yields CDR1 MNHEY and CDR2 SVGAGI. V shed 6 bases and J shed 2 bases, with 11 bases lying between them. The DNA of the CDR3 is TGTGCCAGCAGGCCAGAGGGTCCCTACGAGCAGTACTTC. It codes for CASRPEGPYEQYF.

The V gene is TRBV18, the J gene TRBJ1-2; 11 bases line up with TRBD1. J was trimmed by 1 base and V by 2 bases; bases with no gene match: 6. Germline V gives CDR1 KGHSH, CDR2 LQKENI. This CDR3 contains 17 residues. CDR3 region: CASSPSGQGDINYGYTF. For the CDR3, the DNA is TGTGCCAGCTCACCATCGGGACAGGGGGACATTAACTATGGCTACACCTTC.

The chain employs TRBV28 and TRBJ2-3; 9 bases are a match to TRBD1. The CDR3 runs to 16 residues. Germline trimming cut 8 bases from V and 4 bases from J; bases unmatched to any gene: 13. From germline, CDR1 is MDHEN and CDR2 SYDVKM. The chain's CDR3 is CASRPIGTGSPDTQYF. The CDR3 nucleotides are TGTGCCAGCCGACCTATCGGGACAGGGTCCCCAGATACGCAGTATTTT.

The rearrangement links TRBV27 to TRBJ2-6, with TRBD2 as a possible D gene (6 bases). Germline V gene sequence: CDR1 MNHEY, CDR2 SMNVEV (reference sequence). V dropped 2 bases and J dropped 0 bases, with 11 bases sitting between them. The CDR3 spans 17 residues. This CDR3 reads CASSLRFGGSGANVLTF. The CDR3 coding sequence is TGTGCCAGCAGTTTACGGTTCGGGGGCTCTGGGGCCAACGTCCTGACTTTC.